A single sample is the source of the 7 T cell receptor beta chains below, sequenced in a study of PD-1 blockade in classical Hodgkin lymphoma. This table comes from immunoSEQ multiplex PCR, and its TCRdb copy is limited to in-frame clones, with some not included. The sample lists about 24,000 clones, 70% to 80% seen once, with approximately 7.7% in the top ten. Each patient's relapse followed autologous stem cell transplantation, and brentuximab vedotin exposure varied. Sequencing used peripheral blood mononuclear cells (PBMCs), obtained before the second cycle of nivolumab. The receptor source for this set is a human donor with classical Hodgkin lymphoma.

The rearrangement uses TRBV29-1 and TRBJ1-1; a weak D match, TRBD1 (5 bases). Per the germline V gene, CDR1 is SQVTM and CDR2 is ANQGSEA. The CDR3 extends over 14 amino acids. The V and J ends lost 5 bases and 6 bases respectively, with 19 bases between them. The CDR3 DNA sequence: TGCAGCGTTTTGGGATCCAGGGCCATCCCTGAAGCTTTCTTT. Protein product: CSVLGSRAIPEAFF.

The CDR3 region has the DNA TGCGCCAGCAGCCATGCGACTGGGGGCTACACCGGGGAGCTGTTTTTT. Amino acids: CASSHATGGYTGELFF. V is TRBV4-1 and J is TRBJ2-2, with D possibly matching TRBD1 (6 bases). Germline lookup yields CDR1 MGHRA and CDR2 YSYEKL. V lost 3 bases to trimming and J lost 3 bases, with 14 bases between them. The CDR3 is made up of 16 amino acids.

The rearrangement links TRBV30 to TRBJ2-1; TRBD1 matches at 7 bases. V shed 3 bases and J 3 bases; nucleotides not matched to a gene: 2. Germline V lookup: CDR1 GTSNPN, CDR2 SVGIG (reference sequence). The length of the CDR3 is 13 residues. The CDR3 DNA reads TGTGCCTGGAGCAGGACAGGCTACAATGAGCAGTTCTTC. Amino acids: CAWSRTGYNEQFF. The whole variable domain, remainder taken from reference TRBV30 and TRBJ2-1, is SQTIHQWPATLVQPVGSPLSLECTVEGTSNPNLYWYRQAAGRGLQLLFYSVGIGQISSEVPQNLSASRPQDRQFILSSKKLLLSDSGFYLCAWSRTGYNEQFFGPGTRLTVL.

This chain connects TRBV5-1 to TRBJ2-3; 8 nucleotides line up with TRBD1. The V gene's germline CDR1 is SGHRS and CDR2 YFSETQ. The CDR3 length is 16 residues. With V trimmed by 0 bases and J by 0 bases, 3 bases remained unmatched. CDR3 nucleotide sequence: TGCGCCAGCAGCTTGGGGACAGGGCCTAGCACAGATACGCAGTATTTT. Residues: CASSLGTGPSTDTQYF.

The chain recombines TRBV9 with TRBJ2-3, with 7 bases matching TRBD1. Per the germline V gene, CDR1 is SGDLS and CDR2 is YYNGEE. Germline trimming cut 1 base from V and 2 bases from J; bases unmatched to any gene: 4. The CDR3 spans 15 residues. The CDR3 DNA reads TGTGCCAGCAGCGTAAATGGACAGGACACAGATACGCAGTATTTT. It is translated as CASSVNGQDTDTQYF.

The chain couples TRBV4-1 to TRBJ2-1, with 7 bases that match TRBD2. This CDR3 region has 14 residues. From germline, CDR1 is MGHRA and CDR2 YSYEKL. V lost 4 bases, J lost 9 bases, and 9 bases stayed unmatched. The CDR3 bases are TGCGCCAGCAGCCCCGCGGGAGTTGAGGTTGAGCAGTTCTTC. Translated, it gives CASSPAGVEVEQFF.

This chain uses TRBV19 with TRBJ2-7, with D perhaps matching TRBD2 (5 bases). Germline values: CDR1 LNHDA, CDR2 SQIVND (reference sequence). This CDR3 is 12 amino acids long. Trimming removed 5 bases from V and 2 bases from J, with 7 bases in between. The CDR3 region has the DNA TGTGCCAGTAGTTCCGGGGCCTACGAGCAGTACTTC. Its protein is CASSSGAYEQYF.